Shown below are 30 T cell receptor beta chains from a single sample sequenced in a study of spatial heterogeneity in lung cancer. Each CDR3 protein gets one entry after TCRdb re-called the 5' RACE reads with MiXCR. The sample yields some 12,000 distinct CDR3 sequences, about 6.2% seen once. Time point in this sample: sample taken at primary tumor resection. Extraction of whole RNA from tumor, nontumor lung or frozen PBMC preceded unsorted sequencing. Sample: normal lung tissue next to the tumor, taken at surgery. These receptors originate from a male donor with early-stage non-small cell lung cancer.

This clonotype was detected ten times or more. The library was designed around alpha chains, so this beta chain is a stray read whose abundance carries little weight. This rearrangement joins TRBV13 to TRBJ1-1, with D possibly TRBD1 on 6 matching bases. This CDR3 is 13 amino acids long. The germline CDR1 and CDR2 sequences are PRHDT and FYEKMQ (reference sequence). The V end lost 3 bases, the J end lost 9 bases, and 14 bases lay between the germline ends. CDR3 nucleotide sequence: TGTGCCAGCAGCTTGGCGGGGGGGGCCCAAGCTTTCTTT. It yields the protein CASSLAGGAQAFF.

This clonotype was counted between two and nine times. This beta chain slipped into a library made for alpha chains as a stray read, so its size is not meaningful. The chain recombines TRBV7-9 with TRBJ2-7, with D tentatively TRBD1 (5 bases). The germline V gene encodes CDR1 SEHNR and CDR2 FQNEAQ (reference sequence). Trimming shortened V by 5 bases and J by 3 bases, and 17 bases separated the two germline ends. The CDR3 length is 15 residues. The CDR3 nucleotides read TGTGCCAGCAGCCCGGACACGGTAAAACGCTACGAGCAGTACTTC. It codes for CASSPDTVKRYEQYF.

In this sample, this clonotype turned up many times. Since it is a stray read in a library aimed at alpha chains, this beta chain has a size that is not meaningful. V usage is TRBV29-1 and J usage is TRBJ2-7; 7 bases line up with TRBD2. There are 14 residues in the CDR3. J was trimmed by 0 bases and V by 4 bases; bases with no gene match: 6. CDR1 and CDR2 from the germline V gene are SQVTM and ANQGSEA. CDR3 nucleotide sequence: TGCAGCGTTGCAACGGGGGGTTCCTCCTACGAGCAGTACTTC. Translated: CSVATGGSSYEQYF.

This clonotype was picked up many times. For a library built for alpha chains, this beta chain is a stray read; little rests on its size. The chain links TRBV7-2 to TRBJ2-3; D not certain. Between the trimmed V and J ends, which lost 1 base and 1 base, there was a span of 12 bases. Germline assignment: CDR1 SGHTA and CDR2 FQGNSA. CDR3 length equals 16 residues. As DNA, the CDR3 is TGTGCCAGCAGCTTAGACCTGGCAGTAGGCACAGATACGCAGTATTTT. Translating gives CASSLDLAVGTDTQYF.

Relative to its sample, this clonotype is large (0.1 to 1%). This beta chain is an unintended read in a library built for alpha chains; its size means little. The J gene is TRBJ2-1, the V gene TRBV6-2 or TRBV6-3; 8 bases align to TRBD1. This CDR3 is 15 amino acids long. V trimming: 7 bases; J trimming: 4 bases; junction bases outside the gene matches: 9. Germline V gives CDR1 MNHEY, CDR2 SVGEGT. The CDR3 nucleotides are TGTGCCAGCACCAACCCGGACAGGGATTACAATGAGCAGTTCTTC. Protein sequence: CASTNPDRDYNEQFF.

A few counts support this clonotype. Since the library was made to target alpha chains, this beta chain is a stray read and its abundance is not meaningful. The rearrangement links TRBV11-1 to TRBJ1-1, with 11 bases matching TRBD1. In germline, CDR1 is SGHAT, CDR2 FQDESV (reference sequence). V was pared by 6 bases and J by 0 bases, with 6 bases of the junction left unmatched. This CDR3 is 16 amino acids long. The CDR3 DNA reads TGTGCCAGCAGAACCGGGACAGGGGGGGTGAACACTGAAGCTTTCTTT. Translation: CASRTGTGGVNTEAFF.

This clonotype was counted ten times or more. Since the library was made to target alpha chains, this beta chain is a stray read and its abundance is not meaningful. This chain joins TRBV30 and TRBJ2-1; weak D call: TRBD2 (5 bases). CDR1 and CDR2 (germline): GTSNPN, SVGIG (reference sequence). V gave up 4 bases and J gave up 1 base, with 11 bases separating them. The CDR3 has 14 residues. Written as DNA, the CDR3 is TGTGCCTGGAAAAAAAGCGGTTCCTACAATGAGCAGTTCTTC. Its translation: CAWKKSGSYNEQFF.

To note about this clonotype: This beta chain was picked up by a library intended for alpha chains and is off target, so its count carries little meaning. The gene calls are TRBV7-8 and TRBJ2-5; D unresolved. Per the germline V gene, CDR1 is SGHVS and CDR2 is FQNEAQ. V gave up 1 base and J gave up 1 base, with 10 bases separating them. The CDR3 is made up of 15 amino acids. As DNA, the CDR3 is TGTGCCAGCAGCTTAGGGGCCAGGCGCCAAGAGACCCAGTACTTC. Protein sequence: CASSLGARRQETQYF. The full variable domain, completed using reference TRBV7-8 and TRBJ2-5, is GAGVSQSPRYKVAKRGQDVALRCDPISGHVSLFWYQQALGQGPEFLTYFQNEAQLDKSGLPSDRFFAERPEGSVSTLKIQRTQQEDSAVYLCASSLGARRQETQYFGPGTRLLVL.

At least ten counts were recorded for this clonotype. This beta chain is an unintended read in a library built for alpha chains; its size means little. The gene calls are TRBV6-2 or TRBV6-3 and TRBJ2-1; the match to TRBD2 covers 12 bases. CDR1 is MNHEY, CDR2 SVGEGT, per germline. The CDR3 extends over 19 amino acids. J gave up 2 bases and V 0 bases, and 8 bases lay outside the gene matches. The CDR3 loop is CASSYSTSGSSPTYNEQFF. As DNA, the CDR3 is TGTGCCAGCAGTTACTCGACTAGCGGGAGCTCCCCTACCTACAATGAGCAGTTCTTC.

By proportion, this clonotype is medium-sized. For a library built for alpha chains, this beta chain is a stray read; little rests on its size. For the CDR3, the DNA is TGTGCCAGCCACCTCCTGAACACCGGGGAGCTGTTTTTT. It is translated as CASHLLNTGELFF. The J gene is TRBJ2-2, the V gene TRBV12-3 or TRBV12-4; D gene ambiguous. The V gene lost 8 bases and the J gene lost 1 base, with 8 bases spanning the gap. The CDR3 runs 13 residues.

This clonotype came up many times. This beta chain is off target for a library built for alpha chains, so its abundance means little. The gene calls are TRBV20-1 and TRBJ1-4; TRBD1 is a possible D gene (6 bases). Germline V gene data show CDR1 as DFQATT and CDR2 as SNEGSKA (reference sequence). CDR3 length equals 11 residues. V was pared by 5 bases and J by 8 bases, with 9 bases between. CDR3 DNA: TGCAGTGCTCACAGGGACGAAAAACTGTTTTTT. This translates into CSAHRDEKLFF.

Points on this clonotype: For a library built for alpha chains, this beta chain is a stray read; little rests on its size. The V gene is TRBV5-1, the J gene TRBJ2-3; D is unclear. The CDR3 consists of 13 residues. Trimming removed 0 bases at V and 3 bases at J, with 5 bases between. The germline CDR1 and CDR2 sequences are SGHRS and YFSETQ. For the CDR3, the DNA is TGCGCCAGCAGCTTGGGGGAAACAGATACGCAGTATTTT. As protein: CASSLGETDTQYF.

A word on this clonotype: It may be a read error: a sequence one base away is much more abundant. This beta chain is a stray read from a library made for alpha chains; its abundance is not meaningful. This chain uses TRBV7-9 with TRBJ2-7; 12 nucleotides match TRBD2. CDR1 is SEHNR and CDR2 is FQNEAQ in the germline V gene (reference sequence). This CDR3 is 15 amino acids long. V dropped 5 bases and J dropped 2; count of bases not matched to a gene: 4. The CDR3 DNA reads as TGTGCCAGCAGCCTGACTAGCGGGGGCGCCTACGAGCAGTACTTC. Translating gives CASSLTSGGAYEQYF.

In this sample, this clonotype turned up a few times. The library was designed around alpha chains, so this beta chain is a stray read whose abundance carries little weight. The gene calls are TRBV6-2 or TRBV6-3 and TRBJ1-2, with a weak D call TRBD1 (5 bases). Deletions cut 2 bases from V and 3 bases from J, with 10 bases between. Germline values: CDR1 MNHEY, CDR2 SVGEGT. The CDR3 is 14 amino acids. The CDR3 reads CASSYIGGDYGYTF. CDR3 DNA: TGTGCCAGCAGTTACATCGGGGGAGACTATGGCTACACCTTC.

This clonotype was seen ten or more times. Being off target in a library aimed at alpha chains, this beta chain has a size of little meaning. Here the CDR3 reads CASSFSLPGDEQYF. In DNA form, the CDR3 reads TGCGCCAGCAGCTTTAGTCTTCCAGGGGACGAGCAGTACTTC. The chain uses TRBV5-1 and TRBJ2-7; a possible D gene is TRBD1 (6 bases). Germline values: CDR1 SGHRS, CDR2 YFSETQ. This CDR3 comprises 14 residues. The germline V and J ends were trimmed by 2 bases and 5 bases, with 14 bases remaining between them.

This clonotype has at least ten counts. The library was prepared for alpha chains; this beta chain is a stray read, so its frequency means little. The CDR3: CSASAGPNYGYTF. CDR3 nucleotides: TGCAGTGCTAGCGCAGGGCCCAACTATGGCTACACCTTC. This chain joins TRBV20-1 and TRBJ1-2; tentative D call: TRBD1 (5 bases). V was trimmed by 3 bases and J by 2 bases, leaving 10 bases between them. Germline V CDR1 and CDR2: DFQATT, SNEGSKA (reference sequence). The CDR3 runs 13 residues.

The table lists this clonotype with many counts. A library made for alpha chains picked up this beta chain off target, so its size means little. The V call is TRBV12-3 or TRBV12-4, the J call TRBJ1-5; D gene unclear. With 6 bases removed from V and 4 bases from J, the gap between germline ends came to 10 bases. The CDR3 consists of 13 residues. CDR3 nucleotides: TGTGCCAGCAGGGTCGGGAATAATCAGCCCCAGCATTTT. Translated, it gives CASRVGNNQPQHF.

The sample holds many counts of this clonotype. This beta chain was picked up by a library intended for alpha chains and is off target, so its count carries little meaning. The chain links TRBV12-3 or TRBV12-4 to TRBJ1-2; maybe TRBD1 (5 bases). The CDR3 runs to 14 residues. V was shortened by 8 bases and J by 0 bases, with 13 bases between the two germline ends. CDR3 coding DNA: TGTGCCAGCCCTGCGGGGACTACTAACTATGGCTACACCTTC. It is translated as CASPAGTTNYGYTF.

In this sample, this clonotype turned up many times. This beta chain came through as a stray read in a library set up for alpha chains, and its size says little. The chain carries TRBV7-6 and TRBJ2-3; 10 nucleotides align to TRBD2. Losses at the gene ends were 5 bases for V and 4 bases for J; bases not matched to a gene: 9. Germline V CDR1 and CDR2: SGHVS, FNYEAQ. The CDR3 has 16 residues. The CDR3 spells CASSPLAGAVADTQYF. CDR3 bases: TGTGCCAGCAGCCCTCTAGCGGGAGCGGTCGCAGATACGCAGTATTTT.

This clonotype was seen a few times. Because this beta chain is a stray read in a library intended to capture alpha chains, its abundance should not be given much weight. The chain combines TRBV30 with TRBJ2-6, with 8 bases matching TRBD1. Trimming cost V 1 base and J 1 base; bases outside gene matches: 9. This CDR3 contains 18 residues. Germline V gives CDR1 GTSNPN, CDR2 SVGIG (reference sequence). The CDR3 loop reads CAWSATGTGISGANVLTF. CDR3 sequence (DNA): TGTGCCTGGAGTGCGACCGGGACAGGAATTTCTGGGGCCAACGTCCTGACTTTC.

This clonotype was detected ten times or more. For a library built for alpha chains, this beta chain is a stray read; little rests on its size. This chain uses TRBV4-1 with TRBJ2-5; D is perhaps TRBD2 (6 bases). The CDR3 is 15 amino acids. Germline V gene data show CDR1 as MGHRA and CDR2 as YSYEKL. The V end was cut by 4 bases, the J end by 2 bases, with 14 bases between. The CDR3 DNA reads as TGCGCCAGCAGCCGGTCGGCTAGCGATCAAGAGACCCAGTACTTC. As protein: CASSRSASDQETQYF.

Turning to this clonotype: For a library built for alpha chains, this beta chain is a stray read; little rests on its size. V and J are TRBV4-3 and TRBJ2-1; no definite D call. This CDR3 comprises 15 residues. The germline V gene encodes CDR1 LGHNA and CDR2 YSLEER. Trimming removed 0 bases from V and 4 bases from J, with 10 bases in between. This chain's CDR3 is CASSQDAAVYNEQFF. Here the CDR3 DNA reads TGCGCCAGCAGCCAAGATGCGGCAGTTTACAATGAGCAGTTCTTC.

A word on this clonotype: The library was designed around alpha chains, so this beta chain is a stray read whose abundance carries little weight. This chain uses TRBV7-3 with TRBJ2-1, with a weak D call TRBD2 (6 bases). Germline loops: CDR1 SGHTA, CDR2 FQGTGA. Deletions cut 5 bases from V and 6 bases from J, with 14 bases between. The CDR3 consists of 14 residues. As DNA, the CDR3 is TGTGCCAGCAGCCAAGGAAACGGGGGCAATGAGCAGTTCTTC. This translates into CASSQGNGGNEQFF. Using reference TRBV7-3 and TRBJ2-1 for the parts outside the CDR3, the full variable domain is GAGVSQTPSNKVTEKGKYVELRCDPISGHTALYWYRQSLGQGPEFLIYFQGTGAADDSGLPNDRFFAVRPEGSVSTLKIQRTERGDSAVYLCASSQGNGGNEQFFGPGTRLTVL.

Comment on this clonotype: This beta chain is a stray sequence in a library constructed for alpha chains; its clone size is not meaningful. V gene TRBV7-6 combines with J gene TRBJ2-3; perhaps TRBD2 as D (5 bases). CDR1 is SGHVS, CDR2 FNYEAQ, per germline. The CDR3 covers 15 residues. The V gene lost 3 bases and the J gene lost 1 base, with 11 bases spanning the gap. CDR3 sequence (DNA): TGTGCCAGCAGCTTGTCGGACGGGGGCACAGATACGCAGTATTTT. It codes for CASSLSDGGTDTQYF.

This clonotype was picked up many times. Within a library made for alpha chains, this beta chain is off target, and its count is uninformative. The V gene is TRBV10-3, the J gene TRBJ1-5; D uncertain. CDR3 size: 16 residues. V lost 3 bases and J lost 3, with 15 bases in between. Germline CDR1 is ENHRY and CDR2 is SYGVKD. CDR3 loop: CAISDSRAETNQPQHF. In nucleotides, the CDR3 is TGTGCCATCAGTGACTCTAGGGCAGAGACCAATCAGCCCCAGCATTTT.

Ten or more counts support this clonotype. This beta chain was picked up by a library intended for alpha chains and is off target, so its count carries little meaning. The V gene is TRBV20-1, the J gene TRBJ2-7; 12 bases map to TRBD2. The CDR3 is 15 residues long. Germline CDR1 DFQATT, CDR2 SNEGSKA (reference sequence). J lost 4 bases, V lost 0 bases, and 4 bases had no gene match. The CDR3 coding sequence is TGCAGTGCTAGAGATCGTACTAGCGGGAGGTACGAGCAGTACTTC. It translates to CSARDRTSGRYEQYF.

For this clonotype: Since it is a stray read in a library aimed at alpha chains, this beta chain has a size that is not meaningful. The V call is TRBV6-5, the J call TRBJ2-5; maybe TRBD1 (6 bases). CDR3 length: 16 residues. CDR1 MNHEY and CDR2 SVGAGI come from the germline V gene. Between the trimmed V and J ends, which lost 6 bases and 7 bases, there was a span of 24 bases. CDR3 amino acids: CASRAHREASRGTQYF. Written as DNA, the CDR3 is TGTGCCAGCAGGGCCCACAGGGAAGCCAGCAGGGGGACCCAGTACTTC.

This clonotype was recorded at least ten times. The library was prepared for alpha chains; this beta chain is a stray read, so its frequency means little. This chain links TRBV19 with TRBJ2-2, with a tentative D call TRBD2 (6 bases). With 2 bases removed from V and 5 bases from J, the gap between germline ends came to 12 bases. The CDR3 spans 15 residues. Looked up from germline, CDR1 is LNHDA and CDR2 is SQIVND (reference sequence). The CDR3 here is CASSISEGMTGELFF. The DNA for the CDR3 is TGTGCCAGTAGTATATCGGAGGGGATGACCGGGGAGCTGTTTTTT.

This clonotype showed up just a few times. Being off target in a library aimed at alpha chains, this beta chain has a size of little meaning. This sequence joins TRBV29-1 and TRBJ1-4, with no clear D. Trimming shortened V by 6 bases and J by 7 bases, and 15 bases separated the two germline ends. Germline V gene lookup returns CDR1 SQVTM and CDR2 ANQGSEA. This CDR3 is 13 amino acids long. The CDR3 DNA reads as TGCAGCGTCCTAGTGTCCGGTGGTGAAAAACTGTTTTTT. Translated, it gives CSVLVSGGEKLFF.

This clonotype rates as medium-sized. Being off target in a library aimed at alpha chains, this beta chain has a size of little meaning. The chain uses TRBV28 and TRBJ1-1; D ambiguous. The V end lost 2 bases, the J end lost 1 base, and 5 bases lay between the germline ends. The CDR3 consists of 13 residues. Germline CDR1 is MDHEN and CDR2 is SYDVKM. CDR3 nucleotides: TGTGCCAGCAGTTTAGCGGGGAACACTGAAGCTTTCTTT. This codes for CASSLAGNTEAFF. The full variable domain, rest sourced from reference TRBV28 and TRBJ1-1, is DVKVTQSSRYLVKRTGEKVFLECVQDMDHENMFWYRQDPGLGLRLIYFSYDVKMKEKGDIPEGYSVSREKKERFSLILESASTNQTSMYLCASSLAGNTEAFFGQGTRLTVV.